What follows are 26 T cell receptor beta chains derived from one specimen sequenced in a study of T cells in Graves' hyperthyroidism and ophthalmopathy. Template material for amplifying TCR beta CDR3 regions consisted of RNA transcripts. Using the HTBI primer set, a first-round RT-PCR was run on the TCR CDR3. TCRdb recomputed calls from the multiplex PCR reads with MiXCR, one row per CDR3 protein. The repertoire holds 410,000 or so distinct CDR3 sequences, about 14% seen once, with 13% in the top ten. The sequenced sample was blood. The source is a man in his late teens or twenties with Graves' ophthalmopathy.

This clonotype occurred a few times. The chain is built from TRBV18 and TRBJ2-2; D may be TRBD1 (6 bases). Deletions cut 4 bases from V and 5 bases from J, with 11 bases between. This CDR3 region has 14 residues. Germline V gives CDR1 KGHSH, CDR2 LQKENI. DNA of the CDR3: TGTGCCAGCTCACTAAACAGGGAGACCGGGGAGCTGTTTTTT. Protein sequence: CASSLNRETGELFF.

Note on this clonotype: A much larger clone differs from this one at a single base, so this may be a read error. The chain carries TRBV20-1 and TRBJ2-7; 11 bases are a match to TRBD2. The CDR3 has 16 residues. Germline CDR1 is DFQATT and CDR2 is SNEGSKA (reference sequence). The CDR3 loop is CSASLSGRVSSYGQYF. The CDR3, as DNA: TGCAGTGCTAGTCTTAGCGGGAGGGTTAGCTCCTACGGGCAGTACTTC.

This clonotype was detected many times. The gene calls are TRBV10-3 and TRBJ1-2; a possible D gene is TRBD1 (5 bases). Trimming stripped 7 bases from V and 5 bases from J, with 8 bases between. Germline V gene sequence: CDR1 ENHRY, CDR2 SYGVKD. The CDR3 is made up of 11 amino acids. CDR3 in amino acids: CAINGGYGYTF. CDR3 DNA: TGTGCCATCAATGGGGGGTATGGCTACACCTTC.

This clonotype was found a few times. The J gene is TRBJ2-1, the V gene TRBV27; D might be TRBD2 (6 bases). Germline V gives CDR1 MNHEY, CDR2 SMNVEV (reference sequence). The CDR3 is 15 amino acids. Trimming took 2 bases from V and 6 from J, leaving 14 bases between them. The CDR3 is CASSLNQAAGNEQFF. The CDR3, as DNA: TGTGCCAGCAGTTTAAATCAGGCAGCGGGCAATGAGCAGTTCTTC.

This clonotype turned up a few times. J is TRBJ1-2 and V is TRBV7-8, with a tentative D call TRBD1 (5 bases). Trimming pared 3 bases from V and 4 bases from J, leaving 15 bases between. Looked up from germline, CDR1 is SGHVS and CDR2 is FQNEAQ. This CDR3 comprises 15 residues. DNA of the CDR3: TGTGCCAGCAGCTTGGGGCAGGGTGATTCCTATGGCTACACCTTC. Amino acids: CASSLGQGDSYGYTF. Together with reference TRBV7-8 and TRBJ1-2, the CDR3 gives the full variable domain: GAGVSQSPRYKVAKRGQDVALRCDPISGHVSLFWYQQALGQGPEFLTYFQNEAQLDKSGLPSDRFFAERPEGSVSTLKIQRTQQEDSAVYLCASSLGQGDSYGYTFGSGTRLTVV.

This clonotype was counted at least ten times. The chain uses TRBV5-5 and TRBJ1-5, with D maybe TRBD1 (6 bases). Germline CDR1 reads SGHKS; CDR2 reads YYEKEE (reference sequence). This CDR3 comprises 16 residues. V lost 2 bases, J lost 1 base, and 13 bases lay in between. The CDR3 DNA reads TGTGCCAGCAGCTTCCTAGGGGGATGGAGCAATCAGCCCCAGCATTTT. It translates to CASSFLGGWSNQPQHF.

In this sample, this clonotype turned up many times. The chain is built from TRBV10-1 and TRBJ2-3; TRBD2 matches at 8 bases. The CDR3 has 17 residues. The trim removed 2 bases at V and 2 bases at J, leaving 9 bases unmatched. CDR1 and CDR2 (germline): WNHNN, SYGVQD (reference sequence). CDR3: CASSEVQRGSSTDTQYF. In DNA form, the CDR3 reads TGCGCCAGCAGTGAGGTCCAGCGGGGGAGCTCCACAGATACGCAGTATTTT.

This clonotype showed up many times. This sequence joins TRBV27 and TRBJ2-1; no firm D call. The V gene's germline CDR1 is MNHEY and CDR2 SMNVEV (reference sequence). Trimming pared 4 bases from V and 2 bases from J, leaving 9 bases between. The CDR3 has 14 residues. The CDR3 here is CASSSMDAYNEQFF. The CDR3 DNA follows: TGTGCCAGCAGTTCCATGGACGCCTACAATGAGCAGTTCTTC.

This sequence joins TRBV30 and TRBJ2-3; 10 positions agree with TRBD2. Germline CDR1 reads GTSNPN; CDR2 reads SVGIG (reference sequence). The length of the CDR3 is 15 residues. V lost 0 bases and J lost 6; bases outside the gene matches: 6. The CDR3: CAWSVQSGRADTQYF. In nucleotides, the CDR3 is TGTGCCTGGAGTGTACAAAGCGGGAGGGCCGATACGCAGTATTTT.

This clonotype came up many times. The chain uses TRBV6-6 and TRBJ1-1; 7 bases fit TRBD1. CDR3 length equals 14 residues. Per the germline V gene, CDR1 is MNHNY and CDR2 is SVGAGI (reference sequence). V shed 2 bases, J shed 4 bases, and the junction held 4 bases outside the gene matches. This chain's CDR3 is CASSYEGGGTEAFF. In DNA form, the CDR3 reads TGTGCCAGCAGTTACGAAGGGGGCGGCACTGAAGCTTTCTTT.

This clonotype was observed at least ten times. CDR3 nucleotides: TGTGCCAGCAGCCAATGGGTCGCCGGAGGCTACGAGCAGTACTTC. Translated, it gives CASSQWVAGGYEQYF. The genes are TRBV4-2 and TRBJ2-7; D may be TRBD2 (5 bases). V lost 2 bases and J lost 3, with 14 bases in between. CDR3 length: 15 residues. The germline V gene encodes CDR1 LGHNA and CDR2 YNFKEQ.

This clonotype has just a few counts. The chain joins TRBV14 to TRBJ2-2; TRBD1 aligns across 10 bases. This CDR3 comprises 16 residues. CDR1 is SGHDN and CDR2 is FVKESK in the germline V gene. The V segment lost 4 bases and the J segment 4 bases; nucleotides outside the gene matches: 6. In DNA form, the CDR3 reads TGTGCCAGCAGCCCCCGGACAGGGGGAGGCACCGGGGAGCTGTTTTTT. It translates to CASSPRTGGGTGELFF.

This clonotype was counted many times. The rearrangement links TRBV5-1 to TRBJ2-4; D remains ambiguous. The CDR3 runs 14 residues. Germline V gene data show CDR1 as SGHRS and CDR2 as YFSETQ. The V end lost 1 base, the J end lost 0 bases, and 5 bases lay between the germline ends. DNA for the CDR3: TGCGCCAGCAGCTTGTCCCTAGCCAAAAACATTCAGTACTTC. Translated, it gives CASSLSLAKNIQYF. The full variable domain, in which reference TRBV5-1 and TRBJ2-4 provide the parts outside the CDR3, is KAGVTQTPRYLIKTRGQQVTLSCSPISGHRSVSWYQQTPGQGLQFLFEYFSETQRNKGNFPGRFSGRQFSNSRSEMNVSTLELGDSALYLCASSLSLAKNIQYFGAGTRLSVL.

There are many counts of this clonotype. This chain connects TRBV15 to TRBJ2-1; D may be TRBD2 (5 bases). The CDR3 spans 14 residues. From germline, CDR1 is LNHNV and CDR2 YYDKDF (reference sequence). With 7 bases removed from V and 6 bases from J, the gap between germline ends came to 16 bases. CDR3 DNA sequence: TGTGCCACCATGCCGGACTTTCTCTCCAATGAGCAGTTCTTC. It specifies CATMPDFLSNEQFF.

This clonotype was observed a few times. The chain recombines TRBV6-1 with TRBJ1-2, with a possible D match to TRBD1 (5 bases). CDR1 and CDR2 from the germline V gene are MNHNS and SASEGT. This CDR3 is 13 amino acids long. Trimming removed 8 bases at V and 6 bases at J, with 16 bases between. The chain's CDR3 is CASEGQTADGYTF. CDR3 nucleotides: TGTGCCAGCGAGGGGCAGACAGCCGATGGCTACACCTTC.

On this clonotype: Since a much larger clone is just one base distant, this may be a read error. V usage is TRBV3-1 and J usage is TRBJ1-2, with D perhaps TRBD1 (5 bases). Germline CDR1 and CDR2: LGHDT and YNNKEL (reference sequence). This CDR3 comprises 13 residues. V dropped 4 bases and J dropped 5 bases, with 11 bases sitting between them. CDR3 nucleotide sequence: TGTGCCAGCAGCCGGGGGACGCGGTATGGCTACACCTTC. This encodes CASSRGTRYGYTF.

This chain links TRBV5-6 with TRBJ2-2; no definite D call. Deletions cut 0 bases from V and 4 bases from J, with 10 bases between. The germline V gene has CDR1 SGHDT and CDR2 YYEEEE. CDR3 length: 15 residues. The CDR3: CASSLGKAVTGELFF. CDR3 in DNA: TGTGCCAGCAGCTTGGGAAAGGCGGTCACCGGGGAGCTGTTTTTT.

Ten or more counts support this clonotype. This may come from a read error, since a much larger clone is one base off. As DNA, the CDR3 is TGTGCCATCAGTGAAGCTGAGACCCAGTACTTC. The encoded protein is CAISEAETQYF. The chain uses TRBV10-3 and TRBJ2-5; D ambiguous. CDR3 length: 11 residues. CDR1 is ENHRY, CDR2 SYGVKD, per germline. Trimming cost V 3 bases and J 5 bases, with 4 bases left between them.

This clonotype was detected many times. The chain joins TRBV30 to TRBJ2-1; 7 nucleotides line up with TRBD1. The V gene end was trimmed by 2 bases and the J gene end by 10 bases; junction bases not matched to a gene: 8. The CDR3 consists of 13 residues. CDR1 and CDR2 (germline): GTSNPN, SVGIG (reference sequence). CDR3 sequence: CAWSPVHRGEQFF. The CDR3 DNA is TGTGCCTGGAGTCCAGTTCACAGGGGCGAGCAGTTCTTC.

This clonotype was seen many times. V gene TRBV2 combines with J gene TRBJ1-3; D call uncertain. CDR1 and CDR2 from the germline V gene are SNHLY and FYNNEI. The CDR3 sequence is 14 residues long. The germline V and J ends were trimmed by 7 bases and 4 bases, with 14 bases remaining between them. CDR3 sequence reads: CASTPWAAGNTIYF. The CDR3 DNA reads TGTGCCAGCACCCCGTGGGCAGCGGGAAACACCATATATTTT. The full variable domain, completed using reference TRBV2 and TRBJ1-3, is EPEVTQTPSHQVTQMGQEVILRCVPISNHLYFYWYRQILGQKVEFLVSFYNNEISEKSEIFDDQFSVERPDGSNFTLKIRSTKLEDSAMYFCASTPWAAGNTIYFGEGSWLTVV.

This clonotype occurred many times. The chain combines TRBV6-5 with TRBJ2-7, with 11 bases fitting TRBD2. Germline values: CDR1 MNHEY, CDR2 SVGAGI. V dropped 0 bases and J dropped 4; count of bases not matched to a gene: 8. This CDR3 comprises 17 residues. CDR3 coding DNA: TGTGCCAGCAGTTACTCGAAGCCACTAGCGGGAGCTTACGAGCAGTACTTC. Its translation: CASSYSKPLAGAYEQYF.

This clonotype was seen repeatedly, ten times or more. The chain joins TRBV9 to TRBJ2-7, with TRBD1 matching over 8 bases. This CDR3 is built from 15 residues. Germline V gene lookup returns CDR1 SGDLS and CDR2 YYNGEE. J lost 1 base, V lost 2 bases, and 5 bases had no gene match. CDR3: CASSVGTGISYEQYF. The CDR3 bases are TGTGCCAGCAGCGTGGGGACAGGAATATCCTACGAGCAGTACTTC.

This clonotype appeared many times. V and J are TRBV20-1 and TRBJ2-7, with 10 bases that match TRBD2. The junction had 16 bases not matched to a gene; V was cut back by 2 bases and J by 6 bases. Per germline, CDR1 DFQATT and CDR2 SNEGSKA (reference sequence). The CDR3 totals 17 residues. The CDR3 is CSARKTAGGPFAREQYF. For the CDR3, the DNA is TGCAGTGCTAGAAAAACAGCGGGAGGGCCCTTTGCTCGCGAGCAGTACTTC.

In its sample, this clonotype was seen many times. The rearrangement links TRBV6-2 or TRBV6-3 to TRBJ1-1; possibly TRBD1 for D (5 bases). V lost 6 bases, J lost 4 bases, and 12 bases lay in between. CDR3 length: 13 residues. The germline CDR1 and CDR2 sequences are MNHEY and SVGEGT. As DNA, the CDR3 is TGTGCCAGCAGGCCGGCTGGGGGCACTGAAGCTTTCTTT. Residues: CASRPAGGTEAFF.

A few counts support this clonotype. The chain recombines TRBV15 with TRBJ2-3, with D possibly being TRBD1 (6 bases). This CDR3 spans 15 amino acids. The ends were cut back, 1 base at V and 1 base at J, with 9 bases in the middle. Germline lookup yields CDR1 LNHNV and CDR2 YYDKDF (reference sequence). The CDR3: CATSRGGGGTDTQYF. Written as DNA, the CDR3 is TGTGCCACCAGCAGAGGAGGGGGTGGCACAGATACGCAGTATTTT.

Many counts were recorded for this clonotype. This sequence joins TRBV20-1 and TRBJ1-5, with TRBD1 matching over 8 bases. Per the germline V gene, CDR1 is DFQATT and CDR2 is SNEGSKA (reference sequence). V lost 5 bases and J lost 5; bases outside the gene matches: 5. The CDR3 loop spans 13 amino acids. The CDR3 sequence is CSARDRQYQPQHF. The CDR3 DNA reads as TGCAGTGCTCGGGACAGGCAGTATCAGCCCCAGCATTTT.